The present T cell receptor beta chain was sequenced within a study of cytomegalovirus exposure and HLA in healthy donors. Primers: 60 Vbeta forward and 13 Jbeta reverse. The data were produced by immunoSEQ multiplex PCR, yet TCRdb's version contains in-frame clones alone and is incomplete. Here the sample spans roughly 120,000 clones, roughly 88% being singletons. Per germline, CDR1 MNHNY and CDR2 SVGAGI (reference sequence). The ends were cut back, 5 bases at V and 4 bases at J, with 11 bases in the middle. The CDR3 has 14 residues. The chain uses TRBV6-6 and TRBJ2-2; tentative D call: TRBD2 (5 bases). This clonotype was sampled from a young woman in good health and CMV-seropositive. The sequencing input was PBMCs. The CDR3 DNA follows: TGTGCCAGCAGTACCGGGATAGGCACCGGGGAGCTGTTTTTT. It specifies CASSTGIGTGELFF.